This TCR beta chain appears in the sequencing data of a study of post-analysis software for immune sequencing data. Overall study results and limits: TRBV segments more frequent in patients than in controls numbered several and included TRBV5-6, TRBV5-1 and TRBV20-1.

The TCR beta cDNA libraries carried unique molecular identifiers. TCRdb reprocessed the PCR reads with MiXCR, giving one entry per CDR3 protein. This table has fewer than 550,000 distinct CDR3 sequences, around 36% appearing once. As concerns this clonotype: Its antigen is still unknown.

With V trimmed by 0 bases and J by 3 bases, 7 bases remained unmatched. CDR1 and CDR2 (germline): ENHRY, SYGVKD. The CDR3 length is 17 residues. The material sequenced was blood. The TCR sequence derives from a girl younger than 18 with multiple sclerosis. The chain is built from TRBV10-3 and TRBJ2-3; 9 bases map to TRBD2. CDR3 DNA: TGTGCCATCAGTGAGTCGGGGAGCGGGGGGCGTACAGATACGCAGTATTTT. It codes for CAISESGSGGRTDTQYF.